This T cell receptor beta chain derives from a study of T cell repertoires in cytomegalovirus infection. Study-level background: Indicated by public TCR beta signatures were CMV infection and matching HLA type. Study results and limitations: HLA-C-restricted, CMV-specific TCR beta clonotypes were dominant ex vivo.

This clonotype was seen only a few times. Its specificity is unknown. MiXCR, applied by TCRdb to the reads, yields one record per CDR3 protein. In the table there are roughly 990,000 distinct CDR3 sequences, approximately 33% of which are singletons. Germline V gene lookup returns CDR1 MNHEY and CDR2 SMNVEV (reference sequence). CDR3 length: 13 amino acids. V lost 6 bases and J 0 bases, leaving 9 bases between the germline ends. Specimen: cultured CD8+ T cells from PBMCs, collected from culture after CMV antigen stimulation. The clonotype comes from a human donor in good health (CMV status not recorded). Some clones in this sample may be carry-over from other donors' samples. V gene TRBV27 combines with J gene TRBJ2-7; D not certain. The CDR3 DNA reads as TGTGCCAGCAGATGGATTAGCTCCTACGAGCAGTACGTC. Translated: CASRWISSYEQYV.